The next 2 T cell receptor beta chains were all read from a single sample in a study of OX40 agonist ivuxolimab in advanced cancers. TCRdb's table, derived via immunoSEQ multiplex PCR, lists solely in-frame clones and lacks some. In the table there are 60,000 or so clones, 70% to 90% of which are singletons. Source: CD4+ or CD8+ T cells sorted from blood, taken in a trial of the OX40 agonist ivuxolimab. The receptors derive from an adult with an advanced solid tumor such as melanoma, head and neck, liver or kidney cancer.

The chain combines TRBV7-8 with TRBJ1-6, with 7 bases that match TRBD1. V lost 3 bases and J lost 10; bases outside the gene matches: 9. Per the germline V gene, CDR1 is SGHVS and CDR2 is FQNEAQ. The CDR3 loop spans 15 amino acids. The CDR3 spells CASSFETGSQSPLHF. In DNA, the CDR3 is TGTGCCAGCAGCTTTGAGACAGGGTCACAATCACCCCTCCACTTT.

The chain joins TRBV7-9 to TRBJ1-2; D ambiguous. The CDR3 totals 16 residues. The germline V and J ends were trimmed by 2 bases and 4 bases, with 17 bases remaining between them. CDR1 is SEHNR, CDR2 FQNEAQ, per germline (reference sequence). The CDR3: CASSLHGADGFYGYTF. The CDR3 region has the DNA TGTGCCAGCAGCTTACATGGCGCCGACGGGTTCTATGGCTACACCTTC. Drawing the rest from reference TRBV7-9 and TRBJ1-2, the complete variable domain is DTGVSQNPRHKITKRGQNVTFRCDPISEHNRLYWYRQTLGQGPEFLTYFQNEAQLEKSRLLSDRFSAERPKGSFSTLEIQRTEQGDSAMYLCASSLHGADGFYGYTFGSGTRLTVV.